The entry below describes one T cell receptor beta chain. CDR1 is SGHVS and CDR2 is FQNEAQ in the germline V gene. The CDR3 runs to 16 residues. Trimming shortened V by 4 bases and J by 0 bases, and 15 bases separated the two germline ends. Measured with immunoSEQ multiplex PCR; TCRdb has only the in-frame clones, and not every one. The sample lists more than 40,000 clones, 87% occurring once. The sample is drawn from a study of blood T cell repertoires in COVID-19. This TCR was sampled from a man aged 55 to 69 with acute or convalescent COVID-19. The J gene is TRBJ1-1, the V gene TRBV7-8; D uncertain. Specimen: peripheral blood. The CDR3 region has the DNA TGTGCCAGCAGCTGGCTGAGGACTTTACTGAACACTGAAGCTTTCTTT. Protein sequence: CASSWLRTLLNTEAFF.